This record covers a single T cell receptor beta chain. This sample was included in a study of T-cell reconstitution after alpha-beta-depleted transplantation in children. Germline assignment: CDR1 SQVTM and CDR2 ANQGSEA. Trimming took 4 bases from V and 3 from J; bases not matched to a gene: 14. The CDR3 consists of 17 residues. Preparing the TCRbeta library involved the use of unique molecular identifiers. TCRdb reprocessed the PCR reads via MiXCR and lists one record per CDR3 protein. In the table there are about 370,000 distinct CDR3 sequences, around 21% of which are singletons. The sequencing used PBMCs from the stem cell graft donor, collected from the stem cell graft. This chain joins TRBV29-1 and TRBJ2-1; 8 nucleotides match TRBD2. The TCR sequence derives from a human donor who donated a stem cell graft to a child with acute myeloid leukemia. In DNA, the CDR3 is TGCAGCGTTGCGGGGGGGTCCCTGCGGGGATACTACAATGAGCAGTTCTTC. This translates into CSVAGGSLRGYYNEQFF.